By share of the sample, the clone carrying this T cell receptor (beta chain) is medium-sized. What it binds is not known. This entry is derived from a study of breast tumors, draining lymph nodes, adjacent tissues. Regarding the study as a whole: Compared with lymph nodes, tumors were less diverse; compared with nontumor tissue, more.

MiXCR, run by TCRdb on the multiplex PCR reads, gives a single entry per CDR3 protein. The sample lists roughly 15,000 distinct CDR3 sequences; approximately 51% were seen once. Germline loops: CDR1 SEHNR, CDR2 FQNEAQ (reference sequence). CDR3 length equals 15 residues. The V end was cut by 8 bases, the J end by 4 bases, with 18 bases between. The TCR originated in a female donor with breast cancer. Some clones in this sample may be carry-over from other donors' samples. Input material: tumor-adjacent breast tissue. This chain uses TRBV7-9 with TRBJ2-1; D is possibly TRBD2 (6 bases). CDR3 nucleotides: TGTGCCAGCGTGCCCGGGACTCAGGGTTACAATGAGCAGTTCTTC. Translation gives CASVPGTQGYNEQFF.